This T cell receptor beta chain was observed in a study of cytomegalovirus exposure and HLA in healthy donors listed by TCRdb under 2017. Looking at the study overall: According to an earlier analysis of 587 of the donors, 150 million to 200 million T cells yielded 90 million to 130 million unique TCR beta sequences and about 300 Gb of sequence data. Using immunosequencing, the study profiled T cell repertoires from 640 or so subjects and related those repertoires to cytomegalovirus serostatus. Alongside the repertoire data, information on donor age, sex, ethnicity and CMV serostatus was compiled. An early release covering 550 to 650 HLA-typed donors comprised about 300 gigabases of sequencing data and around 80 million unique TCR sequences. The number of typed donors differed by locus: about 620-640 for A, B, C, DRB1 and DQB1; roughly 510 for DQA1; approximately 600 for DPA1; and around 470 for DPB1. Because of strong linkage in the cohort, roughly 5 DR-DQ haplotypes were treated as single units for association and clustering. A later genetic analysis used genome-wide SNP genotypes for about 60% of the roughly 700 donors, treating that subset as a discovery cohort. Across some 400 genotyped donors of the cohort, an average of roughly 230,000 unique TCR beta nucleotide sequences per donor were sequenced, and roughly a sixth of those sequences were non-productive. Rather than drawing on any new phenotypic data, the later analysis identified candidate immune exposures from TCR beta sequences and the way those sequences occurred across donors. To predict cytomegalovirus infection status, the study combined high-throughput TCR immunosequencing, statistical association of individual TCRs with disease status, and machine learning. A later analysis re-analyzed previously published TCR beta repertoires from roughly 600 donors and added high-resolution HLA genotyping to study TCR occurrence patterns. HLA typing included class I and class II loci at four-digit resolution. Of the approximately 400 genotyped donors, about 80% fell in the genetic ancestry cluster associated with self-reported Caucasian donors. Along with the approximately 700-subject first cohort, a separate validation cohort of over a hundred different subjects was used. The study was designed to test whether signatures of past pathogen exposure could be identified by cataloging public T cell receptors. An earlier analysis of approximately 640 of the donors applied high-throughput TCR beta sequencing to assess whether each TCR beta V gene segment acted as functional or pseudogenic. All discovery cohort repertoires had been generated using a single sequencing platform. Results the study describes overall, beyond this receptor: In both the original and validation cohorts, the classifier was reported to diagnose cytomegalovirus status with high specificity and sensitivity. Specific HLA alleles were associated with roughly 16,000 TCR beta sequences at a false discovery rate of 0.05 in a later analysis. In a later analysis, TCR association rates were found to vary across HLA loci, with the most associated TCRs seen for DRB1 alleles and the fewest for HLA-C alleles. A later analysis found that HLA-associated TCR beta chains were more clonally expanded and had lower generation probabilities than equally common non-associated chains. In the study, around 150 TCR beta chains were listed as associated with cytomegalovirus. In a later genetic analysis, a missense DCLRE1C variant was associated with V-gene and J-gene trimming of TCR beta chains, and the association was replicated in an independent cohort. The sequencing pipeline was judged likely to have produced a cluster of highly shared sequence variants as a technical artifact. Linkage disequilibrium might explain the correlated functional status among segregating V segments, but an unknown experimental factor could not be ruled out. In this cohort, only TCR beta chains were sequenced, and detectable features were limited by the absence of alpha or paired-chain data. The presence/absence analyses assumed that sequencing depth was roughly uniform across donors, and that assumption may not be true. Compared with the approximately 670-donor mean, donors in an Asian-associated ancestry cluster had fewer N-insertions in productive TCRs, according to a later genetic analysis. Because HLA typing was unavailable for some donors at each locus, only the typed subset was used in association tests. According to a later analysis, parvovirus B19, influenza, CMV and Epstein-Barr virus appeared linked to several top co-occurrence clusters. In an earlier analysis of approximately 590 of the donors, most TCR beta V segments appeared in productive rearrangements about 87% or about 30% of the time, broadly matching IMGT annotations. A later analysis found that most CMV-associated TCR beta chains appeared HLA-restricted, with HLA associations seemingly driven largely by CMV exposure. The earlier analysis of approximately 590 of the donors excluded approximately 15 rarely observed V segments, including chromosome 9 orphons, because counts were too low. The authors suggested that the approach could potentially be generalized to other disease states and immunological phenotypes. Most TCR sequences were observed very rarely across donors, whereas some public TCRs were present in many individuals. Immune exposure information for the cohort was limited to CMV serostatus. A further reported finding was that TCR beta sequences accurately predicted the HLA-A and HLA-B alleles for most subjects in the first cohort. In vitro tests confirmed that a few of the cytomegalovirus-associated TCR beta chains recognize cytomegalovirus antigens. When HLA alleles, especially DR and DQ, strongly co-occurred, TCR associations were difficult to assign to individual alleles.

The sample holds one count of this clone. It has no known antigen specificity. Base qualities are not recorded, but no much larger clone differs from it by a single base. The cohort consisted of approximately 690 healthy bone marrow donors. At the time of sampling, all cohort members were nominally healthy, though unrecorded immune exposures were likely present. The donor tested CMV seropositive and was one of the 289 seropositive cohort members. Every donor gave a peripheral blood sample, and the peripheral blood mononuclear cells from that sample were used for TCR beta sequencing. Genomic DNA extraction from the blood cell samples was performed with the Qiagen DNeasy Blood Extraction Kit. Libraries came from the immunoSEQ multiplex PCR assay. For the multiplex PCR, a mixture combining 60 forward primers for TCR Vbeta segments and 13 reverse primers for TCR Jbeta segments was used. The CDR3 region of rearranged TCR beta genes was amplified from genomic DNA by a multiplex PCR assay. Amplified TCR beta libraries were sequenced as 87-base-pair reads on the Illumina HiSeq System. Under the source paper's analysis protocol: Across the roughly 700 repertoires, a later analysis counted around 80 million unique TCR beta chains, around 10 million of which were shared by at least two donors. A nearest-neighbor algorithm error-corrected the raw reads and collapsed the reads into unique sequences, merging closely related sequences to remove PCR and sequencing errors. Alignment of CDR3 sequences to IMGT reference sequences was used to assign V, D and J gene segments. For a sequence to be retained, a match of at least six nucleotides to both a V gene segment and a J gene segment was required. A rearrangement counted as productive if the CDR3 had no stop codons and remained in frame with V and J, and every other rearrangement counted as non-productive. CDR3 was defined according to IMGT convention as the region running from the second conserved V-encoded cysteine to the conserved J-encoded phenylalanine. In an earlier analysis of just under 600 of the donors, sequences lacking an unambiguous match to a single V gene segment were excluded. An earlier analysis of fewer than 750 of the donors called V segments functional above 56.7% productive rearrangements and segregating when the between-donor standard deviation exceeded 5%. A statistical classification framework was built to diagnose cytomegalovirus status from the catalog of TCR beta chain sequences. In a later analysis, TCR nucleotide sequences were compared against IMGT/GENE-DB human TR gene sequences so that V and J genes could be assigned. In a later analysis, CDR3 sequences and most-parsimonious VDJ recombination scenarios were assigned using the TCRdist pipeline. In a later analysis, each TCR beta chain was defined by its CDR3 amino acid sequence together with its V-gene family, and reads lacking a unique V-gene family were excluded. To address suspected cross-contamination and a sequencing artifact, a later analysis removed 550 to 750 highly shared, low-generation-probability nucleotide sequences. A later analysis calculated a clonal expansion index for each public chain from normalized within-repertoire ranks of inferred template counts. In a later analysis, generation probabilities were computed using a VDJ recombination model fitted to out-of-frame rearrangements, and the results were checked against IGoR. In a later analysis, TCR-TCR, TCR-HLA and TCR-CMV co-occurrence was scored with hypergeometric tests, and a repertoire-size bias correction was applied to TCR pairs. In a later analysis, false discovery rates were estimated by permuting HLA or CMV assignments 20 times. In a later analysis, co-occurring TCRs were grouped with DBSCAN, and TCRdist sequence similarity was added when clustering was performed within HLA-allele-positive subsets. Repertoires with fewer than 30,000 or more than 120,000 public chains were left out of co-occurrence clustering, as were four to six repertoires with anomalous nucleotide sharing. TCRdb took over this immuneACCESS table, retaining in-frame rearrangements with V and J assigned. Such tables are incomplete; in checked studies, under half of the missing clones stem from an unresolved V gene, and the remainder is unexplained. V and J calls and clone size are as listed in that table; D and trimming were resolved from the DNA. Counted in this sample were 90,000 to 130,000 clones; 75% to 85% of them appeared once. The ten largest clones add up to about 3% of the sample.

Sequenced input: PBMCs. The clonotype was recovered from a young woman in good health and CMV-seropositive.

In nucleotides, the sequence is TGTGCCAGTAGTGGGACAGCTGGCAACGAGCAGTACTTC. It translates to CASSGTAGNEQYF. The chain links TRBV19 with TRBJ2-7; 7 bases in the middle match TRBD1. Relative to germline, V is missing 5 bases and J is missing 5 bases, with 6 bases of the junction outside any gene match. The germline V gene (reference sequence) specifies LNHDA as CDR1 and SQIVND as CDR2. Counted from cysteine to phenylalanine, this CDR3 has 13 amino acids. CDR3 DNA is the only sequence kept; it has 39 bases, read in frame from the first base.